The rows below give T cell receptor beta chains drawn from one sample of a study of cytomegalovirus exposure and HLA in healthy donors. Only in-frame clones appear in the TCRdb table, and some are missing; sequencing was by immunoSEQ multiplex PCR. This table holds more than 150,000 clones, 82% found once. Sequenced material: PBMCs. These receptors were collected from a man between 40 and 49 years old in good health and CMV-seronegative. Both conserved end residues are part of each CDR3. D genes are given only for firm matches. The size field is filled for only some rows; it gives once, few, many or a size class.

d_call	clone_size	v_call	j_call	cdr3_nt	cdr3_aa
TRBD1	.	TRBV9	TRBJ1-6	TGTGCCAGCAGCGGAGGGACAGGGAATAATTCACCCCTCCACTTT	CASSGGTGNNSPLHF
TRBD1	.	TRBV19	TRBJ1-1	TGTGCCAGTGCAGGGGGCGTGAACACTGAAGCTTTCTTT	CASAGGVNTEAFF
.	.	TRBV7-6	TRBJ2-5	TGTGCCAGCAGCTTAGGGAGGGGGCCAGAGACCCAGTACTTC	CASSLGRGPETQYF
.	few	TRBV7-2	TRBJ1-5	TGTGCCAGCAGCTTAAGAGGGTCCCAGCCCCAGCATTTT	CASSLRGSQPQHF
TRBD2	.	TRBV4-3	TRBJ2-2	TGCGCCAGCAGCCCAAGGGAGCGGGGGAGCACCGGGGAGCTGTTTTTT	CASSPRERGSTGELFF
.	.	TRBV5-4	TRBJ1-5	TGTGCCAGCAGCCCGGGCGGGGGGAGCAATCAGCCCCAGCATTTT	CASSPGGGSNQPQHF
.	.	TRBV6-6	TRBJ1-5	TGTGCCAGCAGACTCGGGACAACTAGCAATCAGCCCCAGCATTTT	CASRLGTTSNQPQHF
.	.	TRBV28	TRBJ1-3	TGTGCCAGCAGTTTGACAGGCCCATCTGGAAACACCATATATTTT	CASSLTGPSGNTIYF
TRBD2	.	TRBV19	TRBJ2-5	TGTGCCAGTAGTAGGGCGGGGGGGGTGACCCAGTACTTC	CASSRAGGVTQYF
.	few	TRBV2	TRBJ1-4	TGTGCCAGCAGTGCACAGGGAGTGGGTAATGAAAAACTGTTTTTT	CASSAQGVGNEKLFF
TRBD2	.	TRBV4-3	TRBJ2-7	TGCGCCAGCAGCCTCACCGCCGGGGGGAGGAACGAGCAGTACTTC	CASSLTAGGRNEQYF
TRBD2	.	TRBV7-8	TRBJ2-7	TGTGCCAGCAGCCCCCGGGGGGGCGGGGGGCCCTACGAGCAGTACTTC	CASSPRGGGGPYEQYF
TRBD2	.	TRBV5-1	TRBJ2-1	TGCGCCAGCAGCGGGGACGGGACTAGCGTGAATGAGCAGTTCTTC	CASSGDGTSVNEQFF
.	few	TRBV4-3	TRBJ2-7	TGCGCCAGCAGCCAAGATATAGGGGGATCCGGTTTTGATGAGCAGTACTTC	CASSQDIGGSGFDEQYF
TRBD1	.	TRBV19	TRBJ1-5	TGTGCCAGTAGATCTGGACAGGGATTCAATCAGCCCCAGCATTTT	CASRSGQGFNQPQHF
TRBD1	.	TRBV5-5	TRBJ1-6	TGTGCCAGCAGCGATTTCGACAGGGTCAATTCACCCCTCCACTTT	CASSDFDRVNSPLHF
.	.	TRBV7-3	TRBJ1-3	TGTGCCAGCAGCTTAAATCCGACAGCAAACACCATATATTTT	CASSLNPTANTIYF
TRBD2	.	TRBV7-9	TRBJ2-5	TGTGCCAGCAGCGAGACTAGCGGGACGGAGACCCAGTACTTC	CASSETSGTETQYF
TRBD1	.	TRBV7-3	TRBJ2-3	TGTGCCAGCAGCGCCCGACAGGGGCTGATGACAGATACGCAGTATTTT	CASSARQGLMTDTQYF
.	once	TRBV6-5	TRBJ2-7	TGTGCCAGCAGTAGGGCAGGGTCATACGAGCAGTACTTC	CASSRAGSYEQYF
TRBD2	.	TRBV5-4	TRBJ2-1	TGTGCCAGCAGTCCAACCGGGACTAGCGGGTACAATGAGCAGTTCTTC	CASSPTGTSGYNEQFF
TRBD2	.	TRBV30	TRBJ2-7	TGTGCCTGGAGCCGGGGGGAGGGGTACGAGCAGTACTTC	CAWSRGEGYEQYF
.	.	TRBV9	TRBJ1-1	TGTGCCAGCAGCCCGCAGGCGAACACTGAAGCTTTCTTT	CASSPQANTEAFF
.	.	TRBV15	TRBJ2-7	TGTGCCACCAGCAGTCTCTTGGTAGGGGGGGGGCCCCCCTACGAGCAGTACTTC	CATSSLLVGGGPPYEQYF
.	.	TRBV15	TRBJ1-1	TGTGCCACCAGCGAAGGGCGGGGGAATACTGAAGCTTTCTTT	CATSEGRGNTEAFF
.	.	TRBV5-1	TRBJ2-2	TGCGCCAGCAGGACTGGATCGAACACCGGGGAGCTGTTTTTT	CASRTGSNTGELFF
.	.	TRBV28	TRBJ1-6	TGTGCCAGCAGTTTCGGAGGGAGCTCCTATAATTCACCCCTCCACTTT	CASSFGGSSYNSPLHF
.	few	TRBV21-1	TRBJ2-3	TGTGCCAGCAGCAAAAGGAGGGGAACTGAGCTCACAGATACGCAGTATTTT	CASSKRRGTELTDTQYF
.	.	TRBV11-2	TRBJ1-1	TGTGCCAGCAGCTCATCCGGGACACGGAACAGTGAAGCTTTCTTT	CASSSSGTRNSEAFF
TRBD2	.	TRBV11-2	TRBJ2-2	TGTGCCAGCAGCTTTCTTTTGCGGGGGGTGACGAACACCGGGGAGCTGTTTTTT	CASSFLLRGVTNTGELFF
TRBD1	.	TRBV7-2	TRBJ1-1	TGTGCCAGCAGGCGACAGGGGGCGGGCACTGAAGCTTTCTTT	CASRRQGAGTEAFF
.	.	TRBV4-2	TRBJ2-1	TGTGCCAGCAGCCAAGGAGGGTTGGAGCAGTTCTTC	CASSQGGLEQFF
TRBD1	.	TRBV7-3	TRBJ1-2	TGTGCCAGCAGCGCTCCGGGACAGGGGGCCTATGGCTACACCTTC	CASSAPGQGAYGYTF
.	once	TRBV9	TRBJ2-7	TGTGCCAGCAGCGACAGGGCTGGCGAGCAGTACTTC	CASSDRAGEQYF
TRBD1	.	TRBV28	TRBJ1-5	TGTGCCAGCAGCCGAGGACAGGGGAAAAGGCCCCAGCATTTT	CASSRGQGKRPQHF
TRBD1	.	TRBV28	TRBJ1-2	TGTGCCAGCAGCTTGACAGGGGGTAATGGCTACACCTTC	CASSLTGGNGYTF
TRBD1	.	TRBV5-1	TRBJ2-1	TGCGCCAGCAGCACAAATCCGGGACAGGGAATGAATGAGCAGTTCTTC	CASSTNPGQGMNEQFF
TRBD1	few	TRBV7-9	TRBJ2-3	TGTGCCAGCAGCCTTCGCCGACAGGGGGCAGATACGCAGTATTTT	CASSLRRQGADTQYF
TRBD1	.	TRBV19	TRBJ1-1	TGTGCCAGTAGTTTGAGGGGGCCGCAACTAAACACTGAAGCTTTCTTT	CASSLRGPQLNTEAFF
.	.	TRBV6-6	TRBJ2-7	TGTGCCAGCAGTTACTCAGTTGATAGCTCCTACGAGCAGTACTTC	CASSYSVDSSYEQYF
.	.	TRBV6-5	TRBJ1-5	TGTGCCAGCAGTACAGGACGGATCAATCAGCCCCAGCATTTT	CASSTGRINQPQHF
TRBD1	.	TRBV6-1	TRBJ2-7	TGTGCCAGCAGTGCGGACAGGGTGGATCCCTACGAGCAGTACTTC	CASSADRVDPYEQYF